This T cell receptor beta chain was documented in a study of blood T cell repertoires in COVID-19. Study in general: Donors in the United States, Italy and Spain gave samples during acute or convalescent COVID-19.

Trimming removed 5 bases from V and 2 bases from J, with 4 bases in between. The CDR3 loop spans 13 amino acids. Germline V gene data show CDR1 as MDHEN and CDR2 as SYDVKM. In the original workflow: Amplification with reference gene primers provided the estimates of nucleated cell counts. This table comes from immunoSEQ multiplex PCR, and its TCRdb copy is limited to in-frame clones, with some not included. The V and J calls and clone size come from that table; D and trimming were worked out from the DNA. Of about 210,000 clones listed, approximately 84% are singletons. Sample: peripheral blood. The chain employs TRBV28 and TRBJ2-6; D remains ambiguous. The sequence was collected from a woman aged 50 to 65 with active or convalescent COVID-19. The CDR3 loop is CASSPPGANVLTF. CDR3 bases: TGTGCCAGCAGTCCTCCTGGGGCCAACGTCCTGACTTTC.